This TCR beta chain comes out of a study of shared clonotypes between healthy human individuals. Whole-study results and caveats: Though the depth was large, rarefaction showed that sorted-subset sequencing was incomplete.

Clones were read by immunoSEQ multiplex PCR, and TCRdb kept only the in-frame ones, dropping some. The table includes 2 million to 2.5 million clones, approximately 93% detected once. A note on this clone: Its antigen is unidentified.

This CDR3 comprises 17 residues. V lost 2 bases and J lost 0, with 14 bases in between. Germline lookup yields CDR1 MGHRA and CDR2 YSYEKL. The TCR comes from a man between 18 and 29 years old in good health. Some clones in this sample may be carry-over from other donors' samples. The sequenced sample consisted of naive CD4+ T cells from PBMCs. Subset reported: CD45RA+ positively selected. The V and J genes are TRBV4-1 and TRBJ1-5; no reliable D call. CDR3 sequence (DNA): TGCGCCAGCAGCCAAAGGAGGGAAGAGTATAGCAATCAGCCCCAGCATTTT. It is translated as CASSQRREEYSNQPQHF.